These 17 T cell receptor beta chains originate from one sample sequenced in a study of blood T cell repertoires in COVID-19. The data were produced by immunoSEQ multiplex PCR, yet TCRdb's version contains in-frame clones alone and is incomplete. The table includes roughly 230,000 clones, about 85% detected once. The sample taken for sequencing was PBMCs or T cells enriched from blood (not recorded which). These receptors were collected from a woman aged 45 to 65 who had been exposed to COVID-19.

The CDR3 DNA reads as TGTGCCACCAGTGAACCCCACCGGGGGGACCAAGAGACCCAGTACTTC. Protein product: CATSEPHRGDQETQYF. V is TRBV24-1 and J is TRBJ2-5; 7 positions match TRBD2. The germline gives CDR1 KGHDR, CDR2 SFDVKD. This CDR3 is built from 16 residues. V lost 4 bases, J lost 0 bases, and 7 bases stayed unmatched.

The rearrangement joins TRBV6-4 to TRBJ1-6; D gene unclear. Germline-derived CDR1 and CDR2 are MRHNA and SNTAGT. Deletions cut 2 bases from V and 6 bases from J, with 14 bases between. CDR3 size: 16 residues. The CDR3 spells CASSDEAGVANSPLHF. The CDR3 DNA sequence: TGTGCCAGCAGTGACGAAGCGGGCGTAGCTAATTCACCCCTCCACTTT.

This chain uses TRBV30 with TRBJ1-5; D is possibly TRBD1 (5 bases). Germline values: CDR1 GTSNPN, CDR2 SVGIG (reference sequence). The CDR3 is made up of 14 amino acids. The V gene lost 1 base and the J gene lost 0 bases, with 7 bases spanning the gap. This CDR3 is CAWSGQFSNQPQHF. DNA of the CDR3: TGTGCCTGGAGTGGACAGTTTAGCAATCAGCCCCAGCATTTT.

The chain employs TRBV30 and TRBJ1-2, with TRBD1 as a possible D gene (5 bases). The CDR3 consists of 12 residues. Trimming pared 3 bases from V and 8 bases from J, leaving 13 bases between. Looked up from germline, CDR1 is GTSNPN and CDR2 is SVGIG (reference sequence). CDR3 region: CAWRGLPKGYTF. CDR3 DNA: TGTGCCTGGAGGGGACTCCCGAAGGGCTACACCTTC.

This chain uses TRBV19 with TRBJ1-1, with D unresolved. V lost 8 bases, J lost 2 bases, and 21 bases lay in between. The CDR3 loop spans 16 amino acids. CDR1 LNHDA and CDR2 SQIVND come from the germline V gene (reference sequence). CDR3 residues: CASERLTNNGNTEAFF. The CDR3 DNA is TGTGCCAGTGAGAGGTTGACTAATAATGGAAACACTGAAGCTTTCTTT. Based on the CDR3 plus reference TRBV19 and TRBJ1-1, the full variable domain is DGGITQSPKYLFRKEGQNVTLSCEQNLNHDAMYWYRQDPGQGLRLIYYSQIVNDFQKGDIAEGYSVSREKKESFPLTVTSAQKNPTAFYLCASERLTNNGNTEAFFGQGTRLTVV.

The chain has TRBV6-1 and TRBJ2-3; TRBD1 agrees at 7 bases. The CDR3 totals 15 residues. The V segment lost 3 bases and the J segment 2 bases; nucleotides outside the gene matches: 5. Germline lookup yields CDR1 MNHNS and CDR2 SASEGT. CDR3 loop: CASSDRDRLTDTQYF. DNA for the CDR3: TGTGCCAGCAGTGACCGGGACAGACTCACAGATACGCAGTATTTT.

The genes are TRBV18 and TRBJ1-1; D remains ambiguous. Germline V gene sequence: CDR1 KGHSH, CDR2 LQKENI. The CDR3 loop spans 14 amino acids. The germline V and J ends were trimmed by 6 bases and 6 bases, with 17 bases remaining between them. The CDR3 bases are TGTGCCAGCTCGCCTAGATCCCAAATACCTGAAGCTTTCTTT. Protein product: CASSPRSQIPEAFF.

This clone showed up just a few times. V is TRBV2 and J is TRBJ1-5; 9 nucleotides match TRBD1. V was clipped by 6 bases and J by 4 bases; unmatched bases: 7. The CDR3 spans 15 residues. The germline V gene encodes CDR1 SNHLY and CDR2 FYNNEI. CDR3 amino acids: CASSNPGTGNQPQHF. CDR3 DNA: TGTGCCAGCAGCAACCCCGGGACAGGGAATCAGCCCCAGCATTTT.

The chain recombines TRBV19 with TRBJ2-3; D is unclear. Trimming pared 4 bases from V and 5 bases from J, leaving 7 bases between. CDR3 length equals 12 residues. CDR1 is LNHDA and CDR2 is SQIVND in the germline V gene (reference sequence). The CDR3 sequence: CASSNYGDTQYF. The CDR3 nucleotides read TGTGCCAGTAGTAATTACGGAGATACGCAGTATTTT.

This clone was detected only a few times. The chain links TRBV7-9 to TRBJ2-5; D remains ambiguous. Germline V CDR1 and CDR2: SEHNR, FQNEAQ (reference sequence). This CDR3 comprises 16 residues. The ends were cut back, 0 bases at V and 1 base at J, with 12 bases in the middle. The CDR3 reads CASSLAPVLGQETQYF. CDR3 sequence (DNA): TGTGCCAGCAGCTTAGCGCCGGTCCTAGGCCAAGAGACCCAGTACTTC.

In the case of this clone: At one end, the junction sequence differs from germline, possibly due to a read error. The genes are TRBV7-7 and TRBJ2-2; 11 nucleotides line up with TRBD2. Germline V CDR1 and CDR2: SSHAT, FNYEAQ (reference sequence). CDR3 length: 15 amino acids. Written as DNA, the CDR3 is TGTGCCAGCAGCGTAGCGGGGGGGCCCGGCGGGGAGCTGTTTTTT. Translation gives CASSVAGGPGGELFF.

The chain recombines TRBV19 with TRBJ1-2; D is unresolved. V was trimmed by 5 bases and J by 8 bases, leaving 12 bases between them. The CDR3 extends over 12 amino acids. CDR1 and CDR2 (germline): LNHDA, SQIVND (reference sequence). The CDR3 sequence is CASSAGLAGYTF. As DNA, the CDR3 is TGTGCCAGTAGTGCCGGACTGGCAGGCTACACCTTC.

The chain carries TRBV12-3 or TRBV12-4 and TRBJ1-2, with TRBD1 matching 8 bases. Trimming cost V 8 bases and J 4 bases; bases outside gene matches: 6. The CDR3 covers 13 residues. The CDR3 protein is CASHPGQAYGYTF. The CDR3 DNA reads as TGTGCCAGCCATCCGGGACAGGCCTATGGCTACACCTTC.

This sequence joins TRBV5-1 and TRBJ2-2; no reliable D call. CDR3 length equals 15 residues. Germline V lookup: CDR1 SGHRS, CDR2 YFSETQ. V lost 4 bases to trimming and J lost 0 bases, with 10 bases between them. The CDR3 DNA is TGCGCCAGCAGCCCCGTAATGTCGAACACCGGGGAGCTGTTTTTT. Protein product: CASSPVMSNTGELFF.

Points on this clone: Other DNA sequences from this sample encode an identical CDR3 as well. The rearrangement joins TRBV24-1 to TRBJ1-5; 8 bases map to TRBD1. This CDR3 has 15 amino acids. The germline CDR1 and CDR2 sequences are KGHDR and SFDVKD. Trimming cost V 5 bases and J 1 base; bases outside gene matches: 3. The CDR3 here is CATSGAGGSNQPQHF. The CDR3, as DNA: TGTGCCACCAGTGGCGCAGGGGGCAGCAATCAGCCCCAGCATTTT.

This clone showed up just a few times. J is TRBJ2-1 and V is TRBV20-1; possible D gene TRBD1, 6 bases. The germline V gene has CDR1 DFQATT and CDR2 SNEGSKA (reference sequence). The length of the CDR3 is 14 residues. V was trimmed by 3 bases and J by 7 bases, leaving 16 bases between them. The CDR3 region has the DNA TGCAGTGCTAGTCGGCAGGGGATAGGGAATGAGCAGTTCTTC. It specifies CSASRQGIGNEQFF.

V and J are TRBV5-8 and TRBJ1-2; possibly TRBD1 for D (6 bases). CDR3 size: 14 residues. CDR1 SGHTS and CDR2 YDEGEE come from the germline V gene. The V gene lost 4 bases and the J gene lost 4 bases, with 14 bases spanning the gap. CDR3 residues: CASSLRTAGYGYTF. The CDR3, as DNA: TGTGCCAGCAGCCTCCGGACAGCAGGCTATGGCTACACCTTC. The whole variable domain, remainder taken from reference TRBV5-8 and TRBJ1-2, is EAGVTQSPTHLIKTRGQQATLRCSPISGHTSVYWYQQALGLGLQFLLWYDEGEERNRGNFPPRFSGRQFPNYSSELNVNALELEDSALYLCASSLRTAGYGYTFGSGTRLTVV.